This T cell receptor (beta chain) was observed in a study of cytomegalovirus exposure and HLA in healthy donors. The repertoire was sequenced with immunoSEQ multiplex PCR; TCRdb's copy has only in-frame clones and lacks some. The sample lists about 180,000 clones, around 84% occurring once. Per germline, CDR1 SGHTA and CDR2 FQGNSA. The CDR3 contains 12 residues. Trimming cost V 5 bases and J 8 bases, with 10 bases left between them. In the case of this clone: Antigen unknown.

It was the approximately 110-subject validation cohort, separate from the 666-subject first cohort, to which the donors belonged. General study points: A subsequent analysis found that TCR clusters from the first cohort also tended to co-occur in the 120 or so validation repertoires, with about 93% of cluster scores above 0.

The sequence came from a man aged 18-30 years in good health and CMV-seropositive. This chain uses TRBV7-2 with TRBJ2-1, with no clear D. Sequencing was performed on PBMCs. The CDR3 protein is CASSTAGDEQFF. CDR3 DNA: TGTGCCAGCAGCACAGCAGGCGATGAGCAGTTCTTC.